The present T cell receptor (beta chain) was sequenced within a study of vaccination effects on CD4 cells after COVID-19. Findings of the study overall: Pronounced clonal contraction occurred in clones induced by infection and by vaccine late after vaccination. Early timepoints after infection were absent, and convalescent patients were few in the study.

Antigen-specific CD4+ T cells were first expanded with viral peptide pools by the ViraFEST assay and only then sequenced. CD4+ T cells were isolated after less than 13 days of culture. The individual was infected with SARS-CoV-2 between March and December 2020, as confirmed by PCR. Every well got over 1.5 million PBMC, which were grown with 8.5 to 10 IU/ml IL-2 and about 9.7 ug/ml peptides. Points on this clone: Its antigen is unidentified.

This CDR3 has 11 residues. Germline trimming cut 6 bases from V and 5 bases from J; bases unmatched to any gene: 2. Germline V gene data show CDR1 as DFQATT and CDR2 as SNEGSKA (reference sequence). TCRdb's table, derived via immunoSEQ multiplex PCR, lists solely in-frame clones and lacks some. The table shows some 25,000 clones, with roughly four fifths occurring only once. The genes are TRBV20-1 and TRBJ1-2, with 8 positions matching TRBD1. This TCR came from a human donor who had a prior SARS-CoV-2 infection. The sequencing here drew on CD4+ T cells from PBMCs cultured with SARS-CoV-2 spike peptides, taken before COVID-19 vaccination. CDR3 nucleotide sequence: TGCAGTGCCGGGGACAGGTATGGCTACACCTTC. It yields the protein CSAGDRYGYTF.